Reported below is one T cell receptor beta chain. Its antigen target is currently unknown. Base qualities are missing; no much larger clone stands one base away. Reading the label with the study, this specimen's time point is: inflamed ileum from the surgical specimen. Adults with ileal or ileocolonic Crohn's disease for whom ileocolonic resection was indicated were considered eligible. Whole ileal mucosal biopsies were stored frozen at -80°C before DNA extraction. Genomic DNA was extracted from frozen whole biopsies with a TRizol-based method and quantified on a NanoDrop 2000 spectrophotometer. The library was built by means of the immunoSEQ multiplex PCR assay. Adaptive Biotechnology amplified CDR3 regions from genomic DNA with a two-step multiplex PCR that controlled for amplification bias. In the first PCR, primers covered every V and J gene segment, and in the second PCR, barcodes and Illumina adapters were added. CDR3 libraries were sequenced on an Illumina instrument. In the original analysis: Vendor-provided pipelines were combined with custom analysis of raw data in R/Bioconductor under R version 3.3.0. Clonality, which ranges from 0 to 1, was calculated as the inverse of the normalised Shannon entropy across all productive clones. High-frequency clones were defined as the share of the repertoire occupied by the top 100 clones, with only clones passing a 95% confidence test being retained. Overlap between samples was measured with the Morisita-Horn index, while repertoire diversity was measured with the Simpson index. In TCRdb, the immuneACCESS table is reduced to in-frame sequences with V and J assigned. These tables do not hold every clone; where another copy was compared, an unresolved V gene accounts for under half, and the others remain unexplained. That table supplies the V and J calls and clone size; D and trimming were determined from the DNA. The sample records a few thousand clones, around three quarters of which are singletons. Of the sample, more than 5.5% is held by the ten largest clones.

This entry is derived from a study of T cell repertoires in ileal Crohn's disease (dated 2019 in TCRdb). Broadly, across the study: Median disease duration was roughly 8.2 years, and about 35% of patients were identified as active smokers at the time of surgery. All patients had surgery for a complication: stricturing disease in approximately 61% and penetrating disease in around 39%. Roughly half of the patients were given postoperative therapy, with fewer than 12 receiving thiopurines and about 19 receiving anti-TNF agents. M0 samples were biopsies from the inflamed portion of the ileum in the surgical resection specimen. For commercial TCRB immunosequencing, around 0.5 micrograms of biopsy DNA were submitted for each sample. TCR repertoire analysis was performed in about 61 Crohn's disease patients drawn from a prospective multicentre cohort. The study was conducted in parallel with a multicentre cohort that was designed to identify predictors of early endoscopic recurrence following ileocolonic resection. Endoscopic postoperative recurrence was defined by a Rutgeerts score above i0. A total of 171 mucosal samples from some 60 patients were sequenced, with samples obtained at several locations on the surgical specimen and at postoperative endoscopy. Broader findings and caveats from the paper: Compared with non-smokers, patients who were active smokers at surgery showed a significantly higher proportion of clonal expansions (roughly 24% vs 19%, p=0.02). Endoscopic recurrence was linked to a higher percentage of high-frequency clones at surgery, and recurrence occurred in every patient whose clonality exceeded 26.8% (18/57). Only a subgroup of patients, of unstated size, had mucosal CD4 and CD8 T cells sorted and sequenced. Sorted CD8 T cells carried more high-frequency clones than CD4 T cells, suggesting mucosal expansions were mainly CD8.

The sample was ileal tissue. This sequence was found in an adult with Crohn's disease.

The CDR3 region has the sequence CASSFNTLSGNTIYF. The DNA sequence reads TGTGCCAGCAGCTTTAACACACTCTCTGGAAACACCATATATTTT. Recombination connected TRBV7-9 to TRBJ1-3; no D gene can be assigned with confidence. V is reduced by 3 bases and J by 0 bases, leaving a spacing of 9 bases between them. In the germline V gene (reference sequence), CDR1 corresponds to SEHNR and CDR2 to FQNEAQ. From the cysteine up to the phenylalanine, the CDR3 has a length of 15 residues. The DNA shown is the 45-base CDR3, in frame from base 1.